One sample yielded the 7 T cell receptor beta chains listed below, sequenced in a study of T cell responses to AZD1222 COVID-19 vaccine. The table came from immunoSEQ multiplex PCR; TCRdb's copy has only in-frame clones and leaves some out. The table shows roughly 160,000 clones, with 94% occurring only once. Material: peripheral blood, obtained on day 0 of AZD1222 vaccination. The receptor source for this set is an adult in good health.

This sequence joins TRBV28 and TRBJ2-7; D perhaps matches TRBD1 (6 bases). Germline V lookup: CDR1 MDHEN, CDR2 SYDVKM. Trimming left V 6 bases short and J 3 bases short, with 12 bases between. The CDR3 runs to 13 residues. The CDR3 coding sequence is TGTGCCAGCAGCTCCGAAGGGGGCTACGAGCAGTACTTC. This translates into CASSSEGGYEQYF.

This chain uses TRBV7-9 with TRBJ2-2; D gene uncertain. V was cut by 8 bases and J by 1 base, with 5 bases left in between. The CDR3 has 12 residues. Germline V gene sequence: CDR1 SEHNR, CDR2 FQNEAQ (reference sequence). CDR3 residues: CASGRNTGELFF. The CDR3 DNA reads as TGTGCCAGCGGCCGGAACACCGGGGAGCTGTTTTTT.

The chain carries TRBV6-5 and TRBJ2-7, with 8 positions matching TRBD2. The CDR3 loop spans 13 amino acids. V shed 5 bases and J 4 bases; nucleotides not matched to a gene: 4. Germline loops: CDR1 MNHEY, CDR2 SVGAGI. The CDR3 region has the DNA TGTGCCAGCAGTAGGCTAGCGGGTTACGAGCAGTACTTC. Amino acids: CASSRLAGYEQYF.

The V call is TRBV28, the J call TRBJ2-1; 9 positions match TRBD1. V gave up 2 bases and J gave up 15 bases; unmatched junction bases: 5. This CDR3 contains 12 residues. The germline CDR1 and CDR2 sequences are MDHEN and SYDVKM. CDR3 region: CASSLDRGALFF. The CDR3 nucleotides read TGTGCCAGCAGTTTAGACAGGGGGGCTCTGTTCTTC.

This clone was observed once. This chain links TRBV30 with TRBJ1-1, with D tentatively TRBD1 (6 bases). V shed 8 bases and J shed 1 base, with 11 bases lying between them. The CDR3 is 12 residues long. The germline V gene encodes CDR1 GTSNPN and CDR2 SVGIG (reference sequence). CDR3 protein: CAGTGPNTEAFF. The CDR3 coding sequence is TGTGCCGGAACAGGGCCGAACACTGAAGCTTTCTTT.

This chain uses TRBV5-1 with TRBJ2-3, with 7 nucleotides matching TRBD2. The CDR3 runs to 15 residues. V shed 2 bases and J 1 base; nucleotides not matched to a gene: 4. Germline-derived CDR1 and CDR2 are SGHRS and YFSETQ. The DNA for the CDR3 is TGCGCCAGCAGCTTTATGAGCGGGGGCACAGATACGCAGTATTTT. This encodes CASSFMSGGTDTQYF.

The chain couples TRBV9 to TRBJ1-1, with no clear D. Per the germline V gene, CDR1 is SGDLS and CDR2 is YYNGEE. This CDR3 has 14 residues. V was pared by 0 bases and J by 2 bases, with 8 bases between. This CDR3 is CASSVASYNTEAFF. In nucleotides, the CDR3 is TGTGCCAGCAGCGTAGCCAGTTATAACACTGAAGCTTTCTTT.